These 8 T cell receptor beta chains were all obtained from the same sample, sequenced in a study of T cell responses to AZD1222 COVID-19 vaccine. Sequenced by immunoSEQ multiplex PCR; TCRdb stores in-frame clones only, minus some. The repertoire includes about 84,000 clones, around 87% of them detected once, and just over 30% sits in the top ten. The sample here was peripheral blood, taken on day 0 of AZD1222 vaccination. These receptors were obtained from an adult in good health.

This chain links TRBV7-2 with TRBJ2-1; D not resolved. The CDR3 spans 13 residues. Germline values: CDR1 SGHTA, CDR2 FQGNSA. V gave up 5 bases and J gave up 8 bases, with 13 bases separating them. The CDR3, as DNA: TGTGCCAGCAGCCGGTATAGTGGAGATGAGCAGTTCTTC. This gives the protein CASSRYSGDEQFF.

V usage is TRBV19 and J usage is TRBJ2-7; D is possibly TRBD1 or TRBD2 (5 bases each). Trimming took off 5 bases at V and 2 bases at J, with 19 bases between the two ends. The length of the CDR3 is 16 residues. From germline, CDR1 is LNHDA and CDR2 SQIVND (reference sequence). The CDR3 DNA follows: TGTGCCAGTAGTCCCAGTATCGGGACCTCCACCTACGAGCAGTACTTC. This gives the protein CASSPSIGTSTYEQYF.

The chain uses TRBV29-1 and TRBJ2-5, with no clear D. V was clipped by 4 bases and J by 4 bases, with 13 bases between them. CDR3 size: 13 residues. The germline V gene has CDR1 SQVTM and CDR2 ANQGSEA. The CDR3 is CSVGRQRRETQYF. CDR3 DNA: TGCAGCGTTGGCCGGCAGCGACGAGAGACCCAGTACTTC.

V gene TRBV28 combines with J gene TRBJ1-1; perhaps TRBD1 as D (5 bases). Germline CDR1 reads MDHEN; CDR2 reads SYDVKM. V was trimmed by 3 bases and J by 3 bases, leaving 11 bases between them. CDR3 size: 14 residues. The CDR3 region has the DNA TGTGCCAGCAGTTTTGGGGGTGAGGACACTGAAGCTTTCTTT. Protein product: CASSFGGEDTEAFF.

The J gene is TRBJ2-5, the V gene TRBV7-3, with a tentative D call TRBD1 (6 bases). V lost 1 base and J 3 bases, leaving 9 bases between the germline ends. The germline CDR1 and CDR2 sequences are SGHTA and FQGTGA. There are 14 residues in the CDR3. The CDR3 sequence is CASSLNQGKETQYF. The CDR3, as DNA: TGTGCCAGCAGCTTAAATCAGGGGAAAGAGACCCAGTACTTC. Combining the CDR3 with reference TRBV7-3 and TRBJ2-5 gives the whole variable domain GAGVSQTPSNKVTEKGKYVELRCDPISGHTALYWYRQSLGQGPEFLIYFQGTGAADDSGLPNDRFFAVRPEGSVSTLKIQRTERGDSAVYLCASSLNQGKETQYFGPGTRLLVL.

Only one count was recorded for this clone. The chain carries TRBV27 and TRBJ1-5; 9 bases map to TRBD1. The CDR3 has 16 residues. Trimming at V came to 0 bases and at J to 6 bases, leaving 6 bases not matched to a gene. The germline V gene encodes CDR1 MNHEY and CDR2 SMNVEV (reference sequence). The CDR3 sequence is CASSLSGTGSGQPQHF. For the CDR3, the DNA is TGTGCCAGCAGTTTATCAGGGACAGGGTCGGGTCAGCCCCAGCATTTT.

This chain links TRBV28 with TRBJ1-4; D possibly corresponds to TRBD1 (5 bases). Germline lookup yields CDR1 MDHEN and CDR2 SYDVKM. V was trimmed by 5 bases and J by 8 bases, leaving 12 bases between them. This CDR3 is built from 13 residues. CDR3 loop: CASSKGRDEKLFF. In DNA form, the CDR3 reads TGTGCCAGCAGTAAGGGCCGGGACGAAAAACTGTTTTTT.

This chain joins TRBV7-9 and TRBJ2-7; 8 bases line up with TRBD2. Germline loops: CDR1 SEHNR, CDR2 FQNEAQ (reference sequence). This CDR3 has 16 amino acids. Trimming cost V 1 base and J 4 bases; bases outside gene matches: 9. The CDR3 protein is CASSLVSSGGRYEQYF. CDR3 nucleotide sequence: TGTGCCAGCAGCTTAGTCAGTTCGGGCGGGAGGTACGAGCAGTACTTC.